Presented here are 23 T cell receptor beta chains from one specimen sequenced in a study of blood T cells in healthy people across ages. A J-beta primer mix and a sample-barcoded 5' primer were used in a second PCR of about 7 to 11 cycles. TCRdb passed the 5' RACE reads through MiXCR, listing each CDR3 protein once. The table lists around 650,000 distinct CDR3 sequences, less than 45% of them singletons. Sequenced sample: blood. The source is a man at least 80 years old in good health.

This chain connects TRBV9 to TRBJ2-7; D might be TRBD2 (6 bases). Trimming took 3 bases from V and 0 from J, leaving 16 bases between them. The CDR3 is 16 amino acids. CDR1 is SGDLS and CDR2 is YYNGEE in the germline V gene. The CDR3 region has the DNA TGTGCCAGCAGCGGAGAGGGACGGACTAACTCCTACGAGCAGTACTTC. It codes for CASSGEGRTNSYEQYF. The complete variable domain, with remaining parts taken from reference TRBV9 and TRBJ2-7, reads DSGVTQTPKHLITATGQRVTLRCSPRSGDLSVYWYQQSLDQGLQFLIQYYNGEERAKGNILERFSAQQFPDLHSELNLSSLELGDSALYFCASSGEGRTNSYEQYFGPGTRLTVT.

The chain joins TRBV7-2 to TRBJ2-7; tentatively, D is TRBD2 (6 bases). Trimming stripped 6 bases from V and 2 bases from J, with 14 bases between. Germline loops: CDR1 SGHTA, CDR2 FQGNSA. The CDR3 is 14 residues long. CDR3 loop: CASRPTLAAYEQYF. The CDR3 DNA reads TGTGCCAGCAGACCCACATTAGCGGCCTACGAGCAGTACTTC.

The sample holds a few counts of this clonotype. The chain is built from TRBV20-1 and TRBJ2-1; 7 nucleotides line up with TRBD1. From germline, CDR1 is DFQATT and CDR2 SNEGSKA (reference sequence). Germline trimming cut 2 bases from V and 6 bases from J; bases unmatched to any gene: 10. This CDR3 is 15 amino acids long. The CDR3 sequence is CSARSQYRGSNEQFF. The CDR3 nucleotides are TGCAGTGCTAGATCACAGTACAGGGGTTCCAATGAGCAGTTCTTC.

This clonotype has more than one count but fewer than ten. The chain couples TRBV7-3 to TRBJ2-1; 10 nucleotides match TRBD2. CDR3 length: 18 residues. V was pared by 5 bases and J by 0 bases, with 10 bases of the junction left unmatched. Germline V gene sequence: CDR1 SGHTA, CDR2 FQGTGA. In DNA form, the CDR3 reads TGTGCCAGCAGCCTAGAAGCGGGAGGGCCTAGCTCCTACAATGAGCAGTTCTTC. Its protein product is CASSLEAGGPSSYNEQFF.

This clonotype was detected many times. The chain is built from TRBV2 and TRBJ2-7, with D possibly being TRBD1 (5 bases). The CDR3 sequence is 13 residues long. V was cut by 1 base and J by 8 bases, with 12 bases left in between. Germline-derived CDR1 and CDR2 are SNHLY and FYNNEI. In DNA, the CDR3 is TGTGCCAGCAGTGAAGGGGCAGGGCTTCAGCAGTACTTC. Translating gives CASSEGAGLQQYF.

The V gene is TRBV30, the J gene TRBJ2-1, with D perhaps TRBD1 (6 bases). Germline loops: CDR1 GTSNPN, CDR2 SVGIG (reference sequence). CDR3 length: 14 amino acids. The V gene lost 1 base and the J gene lost 13 bases, with 20 bases spanning the gap. CDR3 residues: CAWSEGRGWETQFF. CDR3 DNA: TGTGCCTGGAGTGAGGGCAGGGGCTGGGAGACCCAGTTCTTC. Based on the CDR3 plus reference TRBV30 and TRBJ2-1, the full variable domain is SQTIHQWPATLVQPVGSPLSLECTVEGTSNPNLYWYRQAAGRGLQLLFYSVGIGQISSEVPQNLSASRPQDRQFILSSKKLLLSDSGFYLCAWSEGRGWETQFFGPGTRLTVL.

The table lists this clonotype with a few counts. This chain uses TRBV6-2 or TRBV6-3 with TRBJ1-5; D is unclear. With 5 bases removed from V and 3 bases from J, the gap between germline ends came to 11 bases. CDR3 length equals 14 residues. Germline V lookup: CDR1 MNHEY, CDR2 SVGEGT. The CDR3 spells CASSKLEVNQPQHF. CDR3 nucleotides: TGTGCCAGCAGTAAATTGGAAGTCAATCAGCCCCAGCATTTT.

CDR3 bases: TGTGCCAGCAGTTTCCAGGTCTCCAACAATGAGCAGTACTTC. It is translated as CASSFQVSNNEQYF. This chain links TRBV12-3 or TRBV12-4 with TRBJ2-7; D is unclear. CDR3 length: 14 residues. Between the trimmed V and J ends, which lost 3 bases and 7 bases, there was a span of 16 bases.

The chain is built from TRBV7-2 and TRBJ2-5; D tentatively reads TRBD1 or TRBD2 (6 bases each). The CDR3 loop spans 16 amino acids. The V gene lost 5 bases and the J gene lost 2 bases, with 18 bases spanning the gap. Per the germline V gene, CDR1 is SGHTA and CDR2 is FQGNSA. The CDR3 reads CASSLTVGGGQETQYF. As DNA, the CDR3 is TGTGCCAGCAGCCTCACGGTCGGAGGGGGGCAAGAGACCCAGTACTTC.

The J gene is TRBJ2-7, the V gene TRBV28, with D unclear. V was shortened by 2 bases and J by 1 base, with 9 bases between the two germline ends. This CDR3 is built from 14 residues. CDR1 and CDR2 from the germline V gene are MDHEN and SYDVKM. The CDR3 here is CASSLPTESYEQYF. Written as DNA, the CDR3 is TGTGCCAGCAGTTTACCAACAGAATCCTACGAGCAGTACTTC.

This clonotype has more than one count but fewer than ten. V gene TRBV15 combines with J gene TRBJ1-5; TRBD1 is a possible D gene (5 bases). Germline V gene data show CDR1 as LNHNV and CDR2 as YYDKDF (reference sequence). With 5 bases removed from V and 3 bases from J, the gap between germline ends came to 14 bases. CDR3 length: 15 amino acids. The CDR3 protein is CATSPLTGNNQPQHF. CDR3 DNA: TGTGCCACCAGCCCTTTAACAGGAAACAATCAGCCCCAGCATTTT.

V usage is TRBV6-2 or TRBV6-3 and J usage is TRBJ2-2; D is possibly TRBD2 (6 bases). The CDR3 has 13 amino acids. Trimming took 11 bases from V and 4 from J, leaving 14 bases between them. Germline V lookup: CDR1 MNHEY, CDR2 SVGEGT. CDR3 sequence: CAVRGSGTGELFF. As DNA, the CDR3 is TGTGCCGTGCGGGGATCGGGCACCGGGGAGCTGTTTTTT.

The rearrangement uses TRBV20-1 and TRBJ2-4; the D is unclear. Looked up from germline, CDR1 is DFQATT and CDR2 is SNEGSKA (reference sequence). The V gene lost 3 bases and the J gene lost 5 bases, with 11 bases spanning the gap. This CDR3 contains 13 residues. The CDR3 DNA is TGCAGTGCTAGTCGTTTCCCAGAAAACATTCAGTACTTC. The encoded protein is CSASRFPENIQYF.

The chain is built from TRBV7-9 and TRBJ2-1; 8 nucleotides match TRBD2. Germline assignment: CDR1 SEHNR and CDR2 FQNEAQ (reference sequence). The CDR3 runs to 16 residues. V shed 4 bases, J shed 4 bases, and the junction held 9 bases outside the gene matches. In DNA, the CDR3 is TGTGCCAGCAGCTCGGACCTAGCGGGCGCTTACAATGAGCAGTTCTTC. It encodes CASSSDLAGAYNEQFF.

The J gene is TRBJ1-4, the V gene TRBV6-5; a possible D gene is TRBD1 (6 bases). V shed 4 bases and J shed 7 bases, with 19 bases lying between them. CDR1 MNHEY and CDR2 SVGAGI come from the germline V gene. The CDR3 sequence is 16 residues long. CDR3 coding DNA: TGTGCCAGCAGTTTGGGGACACCCCCGAGGGGTGAAAAACTGTTTTTT. Its translation is CASSLGTPPRGEKLFF.

This clonotype occurred a few times. The rearrangement joins TRBV6-5 to TRBJ2-3; the match to TRBD2 covers 10 bases. Unmatched junction bases numbered 10, after V lost 2 bases and J lost 5 bases. Germline lookup yields CDR1 MNHEY and CDR2 SVGAGI. This CDR3 is built from 17 residues. CDR3 region: CASSYPAAGGRVDTQYF. Here the CDR3 DNA reads TGTGCCAGCAGTTACCCCGCAGCGGGGGGGCGGGTAGATACGCAGTATTTT.

A remark on this clonotype: This may arise from a read error, as a much more abundant clone is one base away. The rearrangement links TRBV29-1 to TRBJ1-1; 12 positions agree with TRBD1. The CDR3 extends over 18 amino acids. With 4 bases clipped from V and 1 base from J, the junction kept 13 bases outside the gene matches. The V gene's germline CDR1 is SQVTM and CDR2 ANQGSEA. The CDR3 sequence: CSVALKGDRGPSNTEAFF. As DNA, the CDR3 is TGCAGCGTTGCCTTAAAAGGGGACAGGGGGCCCTCGAACACTGAAGCTTTCTTT.

The V gene is TRBV7-9, the J gene TRBJ2-7, with 10 bases identical to TRBD1. Judging by the DNA end, TRBJ2-5 fits better; the J call may be wrong. CDR1 SEHNR and CDR2 FQNEAQ come from the germline V gene (reference sequence). CDR3 length: 15 residues. DNA of the CDR3: TGTGCCAGCGGATTGGGCGGGACAGGGGACGAGACCCAGTACTTC. Residues: CASGLGGTGDETQYF.

This rearrangement joins TRBV20-1 to TRBJ1-5; 7 bases fit TRBD1. This CDR3 has 13 amino acids. Per the germline V gene, CDR1 is DFQATT and CDR2 is SNEGSKA (reference sequence). V lost 4 bases, J lost 4 bases, and 4 bases stayed unmatched. CDR3 sequence reads: CSATQGTNQPQHF. In DNA, the CDR3 is TGCAGTGCTACACAGGGGACGAATCAGCCCCAGCATTTT.

This clonotype was seen a few times. The genes are TRBV11-2 and TRBJ2-3, with D maybe TRBD2 (6 bases). Germline CDR1 is SGHAT and CDR2 is FQNNGV. V shed 5 bases and J shed 0 bases, with 21 bases lying between them. The CDR3 contains 18 residues. CDR3 sequence reads: CASSLARGRARSTDTQYF. The CDR3 DNA sequence: TGTGCCAGCAGCCTAGCGAGGGGCCGAGCCCGGAGCACAGATACGCAGTATTTT.

A word on this clonotype: This may be a read error, as it is one base from a much larger clone. The rearrangement joins TRBV1 to TRBJ2-1; whether TRBD2, the table's D call, matches the DNA was not checked. TRBV1 is listed as a pseudogene. CDR3 length: 13 amino acids. The CDR3 spells CTSSQTGGIKEFF. As DNA, the CDR3 is TGCACCAGCAGCCAAACTGGCGGAATAAAAGAGTTCTTC.

The V gene is TRBV29-1, the J gene TRBJ2-2, with D hard to call. V gave up 7 bases and J gave up 0 bases, with 3 bases separating them. The CDR3 runs to 11 residues. The germline gives CDR1 SQVTM, CDR2 ANQGSEA. CDR3 protein: CSAANTGELFF. CDR3 bases: TGCAGCGCGGCGAACACCGGGGAGCTGTTTTTT.

The gene calls are TRBV20-1 and TRBJ2-1; no clear D. The CDR3 extends over 17 amino acids. The V end was cut by 4 bases, the J end by 9 bases, with 28 bases between. Germline V gives CDR1 DFQATT, CDR2 SNEGSKA (reference sequence). The CDR3 region has the DNA TGCAGTGCTACCACGATCCCTATACACTTCGATATCGGTGAGCAGTTCTTC. It specifies CSATTIPIHFDIGEQFF.